This T cell receptor (beta chain) was documented in a study of T cell repertoires in cytomegalovirus infection. The V and J ends lost 6 bases and 6 bases, in that order; junction bases with no gene match: 6. This CDR3 has 14 residues. TCRdb recomputed calls from the reads with MiXCR, one row per CDR3 protein. The sample lists some 310,000 distinct CDR3 sequences; 20% to 25% were seen once. About this clonotype itself: Its antigen is not identified.

The sequencing used cultured PBMCs, collected from culture after CMV antigen stimulation. The chain joins TRBV12-3 or TRBV12-4 to TRBJ2-4, with TRBD1 matching 9 bases. The TCR comes from a human donor in good health (CMV status not recorded). Some clones in this sample may be carry-over from other donors' samples. CDR3 nucleotide sequence: TGTGCCAGCAGGGGGGACAGGGAGGCAAACATTCAGTACTTC. Amino acid sequence: CASRGDREANIQYF.